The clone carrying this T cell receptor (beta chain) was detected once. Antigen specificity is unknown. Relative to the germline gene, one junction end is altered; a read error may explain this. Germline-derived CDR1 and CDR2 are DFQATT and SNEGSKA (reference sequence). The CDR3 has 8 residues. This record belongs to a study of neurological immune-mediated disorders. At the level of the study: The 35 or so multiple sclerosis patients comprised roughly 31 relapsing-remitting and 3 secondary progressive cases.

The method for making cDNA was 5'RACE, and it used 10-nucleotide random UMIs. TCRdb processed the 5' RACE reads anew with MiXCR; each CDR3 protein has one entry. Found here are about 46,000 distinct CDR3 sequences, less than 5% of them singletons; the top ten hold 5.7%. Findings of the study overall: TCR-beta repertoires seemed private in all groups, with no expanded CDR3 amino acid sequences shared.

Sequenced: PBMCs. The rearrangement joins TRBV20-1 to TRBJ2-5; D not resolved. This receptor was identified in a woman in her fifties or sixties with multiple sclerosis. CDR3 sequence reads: CSARGRIF. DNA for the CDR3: TGCAGTGCTAGAGGGAGAATCTTC.